This T cell receptor (beta chain) was recovered during a study of T cells in Graves' hyperthyroidism and ophthalmopathy (dated by TCRdb to the late 2010s). Some background on the complete study: Peripheral blood was collected at initial diagnosis, before any treatment. To identify distinguishing TCR V-J signatures, a discovery cohort of around 100 patients was used, comprising 43 with Graves' ophthalmopathy and around 57 with stable Graves' hyperthyroidism. Prospective prediction of ophthalmopathy was tested in an independent validation cohort consisting of some 20 hyperthyroidism patients and some 15 patients who later progressed to ophthalmopathy. The roughly 100 discovery patients were randomly divided into training and test sets at a 7:3 ratio. Thyroid tissue and blood T-cell repertoires from about six Graves' hyperthyroidism patients were also compared in the study. Once sampling was done, hyperthyroidism patients were given methimazole at a starting dose of 30 mg daily, whereas ophthalmopathy patients were given high-dose intravenous methylprednisolone. The paper describes TCR Vbeta CDR3 sequencing of roughly 130 peripheral blood samples, made up of fewer than 50 ophthalmopathy patients, roughly 75 hyperthyroidism patients and 17 progressor patients.

Details on this clonotype: Its cognate antigen has yet to be identified. No clone much larger than this one lies a single base away; base qualities are absent.

V is clipped by 2 bases and J by 4 bases, and the sequence between their germline boundaries is 14 bases long. The germline V gene gives CDR1 as SQVTM and CDR2 as ANQGSEA. Inclusive of the bounding cysteine and phenylalanine, the CDR3 is 14 residues long. The DNA shown is the 42-base CDR3, in frame from base 1. Amplification of TCR beta CDR3 regions was carried out from RNA transcripts. For the first round of RT-PCR on the TCR CDR3, the HTBI primer set was used together with the Qiagen OneStep RT-PCR kit. A second multiplex PCR round built the libraries, followed by size selection and purification. Libraries were sequenced paired-end with 100 bp reads on an Illumina HiSeq2000. As for the original processing: SOAPnuke was used to process the raw data, with reads discarded if the reads contained adapters or uncalled bases, had a mean Phred below 15, or lacked an exact constant-primer or identifier match. High-quality paired reads were merged with COPE v1.2.5, and unique nucleotide sequences were defined as clonotypes. MiTCR v1.1 was used to align clonotypes to the IMGT TRBV, TRBD and TRBJ reference segments. Only V-J combinations with frequency above 0.0001, covering about 99% of repertoires, were analysed. The TCS score was defined as the ratio of F50 (clonal expansion) to E x V (chaos), calculated using BLOSUM62-based TCRdist between CDR3 peptides within each V-J. Welch's t-statistics and random forest reduced approximately 520 V-J features to 10 to 15, which were used in a naive Bayes classifier (R e1071). TCRdb reprocessing: public reads trimmed at Q25 with fastp, clones called with MiXCR, in-frame beta chains kept. Rows are combined by CDR3 protein, so each entry shows the most common genes and DNA. The authors' filters were not applied to this entry. A total of more than 650,000 distinct CDR3 sequences appear in this sample, about 14% of them only once. The ten largest account for around 9.6% of the sample.

What the work shows at the level of the full study, not this receptor alone: Blood samples also contained most of the expanded thyroid clonotypes (frequency above 0.001), which suggests that blood repertoires may reflect thyroid immune responses. During validation, the model predicted progression to ophthalmopathy a median of about 5.9 months ahead of onset, with around 71% sensitivity and 72% to 80% specificity. No statistical method was used to set the sample size in advance, and investigators knew the group allocation. A 13 V-J signature model separated ophthalmopathy from stable hyperthyroidism, with around 91% sensitivity and roughly 81% specificity in cross-validation and 80%/75% in testing.

A patient counted as having stable Graves' hyperthyroidism if no progression to ophthalmopathy occurred over 18 months of follow-up. Hyperthyroidism patients were aged 18 to 65 years and newly diagnosed, with disease duration of less than 2 months. Exclusion was applied to patients with uncontrolled infections, other autoimmune diseases, pregnancy or lactation. Diagnoses were established on the basis of clinical symptoms, serum thyroxine and TRAb, thyroid ultrasound, and orbital computed tomography. Ficoll-Paque density gradient centrifugation was used to isolate PBMCs from around 9.1 ml of fresh peripheral blood. Total RNA was extracted with Trizol reagent, and quality was checked on an Agilent 2100 Bioanalyzer.

The receptor chain draws on TRBV29-1 and TRBJ1-1; no D gene can be assigned with confidence. The TCR originated in a woman in her late teens or twenties with Graves' hyperthyroidism. The sample was blood. The CDR3 loop reads CSVETPGRGTEAFF. The DNA sequence is given as TGCAGCGTTGAAACTCCTGGGCGGGGCACTGAAGCTTTCTTT.